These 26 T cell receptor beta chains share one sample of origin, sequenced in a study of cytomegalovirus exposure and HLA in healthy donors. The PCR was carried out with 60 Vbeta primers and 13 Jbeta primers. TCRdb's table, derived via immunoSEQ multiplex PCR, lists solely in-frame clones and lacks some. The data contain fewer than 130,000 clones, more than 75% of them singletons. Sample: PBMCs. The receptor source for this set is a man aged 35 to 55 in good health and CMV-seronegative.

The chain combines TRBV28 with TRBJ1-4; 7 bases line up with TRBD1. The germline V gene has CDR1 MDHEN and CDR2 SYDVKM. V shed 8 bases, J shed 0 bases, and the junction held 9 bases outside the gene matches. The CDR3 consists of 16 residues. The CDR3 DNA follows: TGTGCCAGCTTCGCAGGGGGGTTTGCAACTAATGAAAAACTGTTTTTT. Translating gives CASFAGGFATNEKLFF. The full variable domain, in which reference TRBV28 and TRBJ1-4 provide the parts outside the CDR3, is DVKVTQSSRYLVKRTGEKVFLECVQDMDHENMFWYRQDPGLGLRLIYFSYDVKMKEKGDIPEGYSVSREKKERFSLILESASTNQTSMYLCASFAGGFATNEKLFFGSGTQLSVL.

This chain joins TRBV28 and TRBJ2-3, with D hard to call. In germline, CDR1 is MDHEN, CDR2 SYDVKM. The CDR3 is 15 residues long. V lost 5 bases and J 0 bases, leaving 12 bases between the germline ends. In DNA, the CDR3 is TGTGCCAGCAGTCCCCTTGGTACTAGCACAGATACGCAGTATTTT. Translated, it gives CASSPLGTSTDTQYF.

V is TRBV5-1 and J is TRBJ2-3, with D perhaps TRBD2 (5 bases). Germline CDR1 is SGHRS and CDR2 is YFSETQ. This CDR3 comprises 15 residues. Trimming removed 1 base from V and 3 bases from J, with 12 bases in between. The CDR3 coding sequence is TGCGCCAGCAGCTTGCGGGGATCGGGGACAGATACGCAGTATTTT. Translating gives CASSLRGSGTDTQYF. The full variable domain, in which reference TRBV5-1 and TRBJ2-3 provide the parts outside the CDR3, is KAGVTQTPRYLIKTRGQQVTLSCSPISGHRSVSWYQQTPGQGLQFLFEYFSETQRNKGNFPGRFSGRQFSNSRSEMNVSTLELGDSALYLCASSLRGSGTDTQYFGPGTRLTVL.

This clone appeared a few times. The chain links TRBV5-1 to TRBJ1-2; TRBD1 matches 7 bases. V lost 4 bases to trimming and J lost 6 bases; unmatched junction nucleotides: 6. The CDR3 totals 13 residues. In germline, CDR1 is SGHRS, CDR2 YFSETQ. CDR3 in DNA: TGCGCCAGCAGCCCTTCCGGGACAGATGGCTACACCTTC. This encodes CASSPSGTDGYTF.

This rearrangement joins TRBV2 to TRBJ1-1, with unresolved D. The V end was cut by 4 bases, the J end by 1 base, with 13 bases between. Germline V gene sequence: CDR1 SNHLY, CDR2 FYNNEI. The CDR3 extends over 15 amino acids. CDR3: CASSGSGIGNTEAFF. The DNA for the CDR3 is TGTGCCAGCAGTGGATCAGGAATTGGGAACACTGAAGCTTTCTTT.

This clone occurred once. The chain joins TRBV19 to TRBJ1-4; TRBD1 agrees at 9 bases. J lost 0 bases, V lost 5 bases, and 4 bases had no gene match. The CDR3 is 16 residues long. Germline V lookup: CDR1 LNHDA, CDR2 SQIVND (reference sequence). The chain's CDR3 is CASSRDRASTNEKLFF. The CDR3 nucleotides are TGTGCCAGTAGTCGGGACAGGGCGTCAACTAATGAAAAACTGTTTTTT.

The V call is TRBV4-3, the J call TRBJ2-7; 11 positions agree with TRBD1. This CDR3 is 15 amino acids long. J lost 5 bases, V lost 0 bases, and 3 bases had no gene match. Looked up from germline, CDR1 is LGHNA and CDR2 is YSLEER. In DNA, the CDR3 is TGCGCCAGCAGCCAAGATCGGGGACAGGGGGACGAGCAGTACTTC. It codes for CASSQDRGQGDEQYF.

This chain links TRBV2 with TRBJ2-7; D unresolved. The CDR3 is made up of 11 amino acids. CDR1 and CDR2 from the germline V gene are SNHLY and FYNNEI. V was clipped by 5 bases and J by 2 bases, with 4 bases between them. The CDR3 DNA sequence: TGTGCCAGCAGTCAGACCTACGAGCAGTACTTC. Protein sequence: CASSQTYEQYF.

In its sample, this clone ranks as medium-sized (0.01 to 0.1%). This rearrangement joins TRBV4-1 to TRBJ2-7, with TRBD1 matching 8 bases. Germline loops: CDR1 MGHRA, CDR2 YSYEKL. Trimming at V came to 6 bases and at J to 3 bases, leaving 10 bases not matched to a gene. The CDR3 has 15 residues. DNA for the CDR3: TGCGCCAGCAGTTTTGGACAGGGAGAGGGCTACGAGCAGTACTTC. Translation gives CASSFGQGEGYEQYF.

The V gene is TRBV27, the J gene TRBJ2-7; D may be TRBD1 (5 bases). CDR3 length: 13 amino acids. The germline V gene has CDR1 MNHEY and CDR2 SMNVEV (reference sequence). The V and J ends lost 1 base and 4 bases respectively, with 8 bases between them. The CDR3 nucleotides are TGTGCCAGCAGTTTATGGGGCGGTTACGAGCAGTACTTC. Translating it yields CASSLWGGYEQYF.

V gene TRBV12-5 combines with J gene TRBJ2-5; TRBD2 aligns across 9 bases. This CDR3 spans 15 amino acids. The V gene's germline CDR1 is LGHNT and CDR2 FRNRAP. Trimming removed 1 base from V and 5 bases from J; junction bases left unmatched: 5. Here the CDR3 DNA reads TGTGCTAGTGGTTTGGGCGGGGGGGCCTACGAGACCCAGTACTTC. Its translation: CASGLGGGAYETQYF.

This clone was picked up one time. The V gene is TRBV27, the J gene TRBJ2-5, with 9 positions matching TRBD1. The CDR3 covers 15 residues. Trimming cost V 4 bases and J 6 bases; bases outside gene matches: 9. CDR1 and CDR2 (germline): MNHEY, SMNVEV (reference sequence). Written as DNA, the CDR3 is TGTGCCAGCAGTTCCACGAGGACAGGGGTAAAGACCCAGTACTTC. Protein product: CASSSTRTGVKTQYF.

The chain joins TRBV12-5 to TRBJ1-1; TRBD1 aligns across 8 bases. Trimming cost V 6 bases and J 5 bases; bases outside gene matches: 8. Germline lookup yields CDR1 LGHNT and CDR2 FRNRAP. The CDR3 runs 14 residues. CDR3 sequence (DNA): TGTGCTAGTGGGACGACAGGGGCGGCGACTGAAGCTTTCTTT. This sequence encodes CASGTTGAATEAFF.

Here the CDR3 reads CASSETTGNYGYTF. The DNA of the CDR3 is TGTGCCAGCAGCGAGACTACAGGGAACTATGGCTACACCTTC. V is TRBV9 and J is TRBJ1-2, with a tentative D call TRBD1 (6 bases). The V end was cut by 3 bases, the J end by 2 bases, with 11 bases between. Germline loops: CDR1 SGDLS, CDR2 YYNGEE. CDR3 size: 14 residues.

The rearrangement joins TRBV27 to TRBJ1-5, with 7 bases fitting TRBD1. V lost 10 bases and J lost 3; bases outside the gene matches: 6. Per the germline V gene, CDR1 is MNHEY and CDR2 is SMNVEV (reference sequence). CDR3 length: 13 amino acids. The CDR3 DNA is TGTGCCACCCGGGACAGCCCCAATCAGCCCCAGCATTTT. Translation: CATRDSPNQPQHF.

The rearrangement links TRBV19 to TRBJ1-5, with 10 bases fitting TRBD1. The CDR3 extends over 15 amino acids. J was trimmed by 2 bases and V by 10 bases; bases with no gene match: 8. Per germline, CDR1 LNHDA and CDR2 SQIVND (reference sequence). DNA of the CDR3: TGTGCCACCCTACAAGGGACAGGGGGCAATCAGCCCCAGCATTTT. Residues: CATLQGTGGNQPQHF. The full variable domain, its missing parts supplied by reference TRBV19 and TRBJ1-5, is DGGITQSPKYLFRKEGQNVTLSCEQNLNHDAMYWYRQDPGQGLRLIYYSQIVNDFQKGDIAEGYSVSREKKESFPLTVTSAQKNPTAFYLCATLQGTGGNQPQHFGDGTRLSIL.

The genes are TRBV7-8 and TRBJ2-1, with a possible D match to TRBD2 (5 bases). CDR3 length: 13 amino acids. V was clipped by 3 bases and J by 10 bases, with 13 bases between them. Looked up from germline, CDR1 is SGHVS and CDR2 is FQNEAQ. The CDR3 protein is CASSLDFVPEQFF. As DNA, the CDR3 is TGTGCCAGCAGCTTGGACTTCGTCCCGGAGCAGTTCTTC.

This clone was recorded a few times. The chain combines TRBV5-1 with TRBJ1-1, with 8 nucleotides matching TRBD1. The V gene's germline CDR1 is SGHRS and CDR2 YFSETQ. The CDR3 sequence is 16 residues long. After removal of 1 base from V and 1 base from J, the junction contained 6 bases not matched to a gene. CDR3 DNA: TGCGCCAGCAGCTTGTTACTTACAGGGGGGAACACTGAAGCTTTCTTT. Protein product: CASSLLLTGGNTEAFF.

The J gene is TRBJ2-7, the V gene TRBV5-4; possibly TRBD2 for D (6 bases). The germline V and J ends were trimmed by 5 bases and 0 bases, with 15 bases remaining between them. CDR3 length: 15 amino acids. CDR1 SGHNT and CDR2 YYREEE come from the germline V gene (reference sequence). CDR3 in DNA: TGTGCCAGCAGTTCCGGGGGTAAGGGCTCCTACGAGCAGTACTTC. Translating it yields CASSSGGKGSYEQYF. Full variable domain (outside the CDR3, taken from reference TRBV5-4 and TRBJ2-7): ETGVTQSPTHLIKTRGQQVTLRCSSQSGHNTVSWYQQALGQGPQFIFQYYREEENGRGNFPPRFSGLQFPNYSSELNVNALELDDSALYLCASSSGGKGSYEQYFGPGTRLTVT.

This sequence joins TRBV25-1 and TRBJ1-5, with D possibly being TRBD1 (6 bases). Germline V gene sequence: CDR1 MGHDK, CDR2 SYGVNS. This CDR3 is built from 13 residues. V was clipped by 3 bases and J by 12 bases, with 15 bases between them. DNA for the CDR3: TGTGCCAGCAGTGAGAGTAGGTGGGGGCACCAGCATTTT. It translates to CASSESRWGHQHF.

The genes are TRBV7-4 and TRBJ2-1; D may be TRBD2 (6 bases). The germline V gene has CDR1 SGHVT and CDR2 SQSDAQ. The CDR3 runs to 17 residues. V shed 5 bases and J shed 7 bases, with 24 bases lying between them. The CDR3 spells CASSHTTQGLPWNEQFF. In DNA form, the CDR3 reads TGTGCCAGCAGCCATACCACCCAAGGACTACCGTGGAATGAGCAGTTCTTC.

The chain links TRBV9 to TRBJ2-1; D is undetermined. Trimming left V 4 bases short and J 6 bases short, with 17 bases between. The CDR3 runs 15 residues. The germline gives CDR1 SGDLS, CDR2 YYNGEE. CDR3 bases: TGTGCCAGCAGCATTAGCCTCCAAGGCGCCAATGAGCAGTTCTTC. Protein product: CASSISLQGANEQFF.

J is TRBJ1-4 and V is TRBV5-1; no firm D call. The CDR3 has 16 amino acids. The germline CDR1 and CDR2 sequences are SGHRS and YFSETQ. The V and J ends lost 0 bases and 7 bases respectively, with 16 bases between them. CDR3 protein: CASSLAGKGVGEKLFF. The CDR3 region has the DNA TGCGCCAGCAGCTTGGCGGGAAAAGGTGTTGGTGAAAAACTGTTTTTT.

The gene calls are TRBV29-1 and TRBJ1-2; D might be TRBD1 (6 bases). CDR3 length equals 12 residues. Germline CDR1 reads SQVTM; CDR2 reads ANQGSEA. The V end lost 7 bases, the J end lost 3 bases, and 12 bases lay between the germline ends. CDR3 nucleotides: TGCAGCGGGCGGACAGCATACTATGGCTACACCTTC. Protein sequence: CSGRTAYYGYTF. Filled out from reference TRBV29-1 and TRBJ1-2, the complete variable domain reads SAVISQKPSRDICQRGTSLTIQCQVDSQVTMMFWYRQQPGQSLTLIATANQGSEATYESGFVIDKFPISRPNLTFSTLTVSNMSPEDSSIYLCSGRTAYYGYTFGSGTRLTVV.

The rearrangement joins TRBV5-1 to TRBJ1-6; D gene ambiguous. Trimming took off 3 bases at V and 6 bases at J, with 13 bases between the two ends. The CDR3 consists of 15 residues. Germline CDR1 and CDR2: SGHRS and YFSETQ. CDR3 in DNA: TGCGCCAGCAGCTATGACGGAGGACCTAATTCACCCCTCCACTTT. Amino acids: CASSYDGGPNSPLHF.

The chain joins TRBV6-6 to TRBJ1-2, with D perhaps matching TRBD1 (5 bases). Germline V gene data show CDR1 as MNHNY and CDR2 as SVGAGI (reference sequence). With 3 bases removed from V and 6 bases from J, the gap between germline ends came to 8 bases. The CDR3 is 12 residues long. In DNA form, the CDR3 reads TGTGCCAGCAGTTATGTAGGGGATGGCTACACCTTC. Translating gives CASSYVGDGYTF.